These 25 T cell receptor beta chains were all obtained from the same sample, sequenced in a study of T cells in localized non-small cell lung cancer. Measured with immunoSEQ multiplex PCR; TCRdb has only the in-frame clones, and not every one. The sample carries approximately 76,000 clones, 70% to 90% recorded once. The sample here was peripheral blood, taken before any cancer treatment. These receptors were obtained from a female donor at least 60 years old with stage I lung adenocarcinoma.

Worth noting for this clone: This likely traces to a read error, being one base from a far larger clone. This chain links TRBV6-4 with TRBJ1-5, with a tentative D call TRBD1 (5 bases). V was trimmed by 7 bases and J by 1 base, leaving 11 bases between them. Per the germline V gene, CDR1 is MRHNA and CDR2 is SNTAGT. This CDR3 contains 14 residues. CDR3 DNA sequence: TGTGCCAGCACCCCCCCAGGGAGCAATCAGCCCCAGCATTTT. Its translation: CASTPPGSNQPQHF.

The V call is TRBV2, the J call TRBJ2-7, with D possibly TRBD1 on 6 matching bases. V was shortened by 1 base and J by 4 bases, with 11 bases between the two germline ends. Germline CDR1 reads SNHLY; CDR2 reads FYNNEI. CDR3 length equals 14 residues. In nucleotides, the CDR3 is TGTGCCAGCAGTGAAGGCTACAGGGAATACGAGCAGTACTTC. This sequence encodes CASSEGYREYEQYF.

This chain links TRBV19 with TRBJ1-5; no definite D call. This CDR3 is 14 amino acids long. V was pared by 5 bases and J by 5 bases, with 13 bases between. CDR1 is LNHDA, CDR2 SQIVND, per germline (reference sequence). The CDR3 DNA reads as TGTGCCAGTAGTGGCGGGTCGAGGGATCAGCCCCAGCATTTT. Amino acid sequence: CASSGGSRDQPQHF.

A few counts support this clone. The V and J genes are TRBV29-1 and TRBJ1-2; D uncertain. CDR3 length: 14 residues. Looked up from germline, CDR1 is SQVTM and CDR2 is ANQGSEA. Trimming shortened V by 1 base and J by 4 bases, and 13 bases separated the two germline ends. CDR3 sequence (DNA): TGCAGCGTTGAAGGAGGCTTACAATCCTATGGCTACACCTTC. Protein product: CSVEGGLQSYGYTF.

The CDR3 region has the DNA TGTGCCAGCGGGGCAGGGGGCGCGGGTGAAAAACTGTTTTTT. It codes for CASGAGGAGEKLFF. The gene calls are TRBV7-2 and TRBJ1-4; 8 bases are a match to TRBD1. The trim removed 8 bases at V and 7 bases at J, leaving 9 bases unmatched. The germline gives CDR1 SGHTA, CDR2 FQGNSA. The CDR3 loop spans 14 amino acids.

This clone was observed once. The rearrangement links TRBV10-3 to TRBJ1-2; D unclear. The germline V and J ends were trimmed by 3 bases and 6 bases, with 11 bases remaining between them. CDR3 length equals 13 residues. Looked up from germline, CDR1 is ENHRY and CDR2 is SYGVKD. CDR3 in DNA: TGTGCCATCAGTGAAAACCCAACAGATGGCTACACCTTC. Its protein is CAISENPTDGYTF.

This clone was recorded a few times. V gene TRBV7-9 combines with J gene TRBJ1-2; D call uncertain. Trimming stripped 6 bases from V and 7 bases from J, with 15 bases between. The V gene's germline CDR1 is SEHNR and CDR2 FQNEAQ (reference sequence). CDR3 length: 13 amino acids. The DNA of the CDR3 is TGTGCCAGCAGGAGTGGTCCTTCCCGTGGCTACACCTTC. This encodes CASRSGPSRGYTF.

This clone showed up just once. CDR3 loop: CASSYRTGGEQYF. The CDR3 DNA follows: TGTGCCAGCAGTTACCGGACAGGGGGCGAGCAGTACTTC. The chain couples TRBV6-5 to TRBJ2-7, with 10 bases identical to TRBD1. Germline CDR1 reads MNHEY; CDR2 reads SVGAGI. The trim removed 2 bases at V and 6 bases at J, leaving 1 base unmatched. CDR3 length: 13 amino acids.

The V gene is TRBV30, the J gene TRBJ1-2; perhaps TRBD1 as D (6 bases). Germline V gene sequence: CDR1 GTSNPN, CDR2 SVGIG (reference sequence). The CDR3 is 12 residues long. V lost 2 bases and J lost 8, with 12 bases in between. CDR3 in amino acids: CAWSTGFRGYTF. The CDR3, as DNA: TGTGCCTGGAGTACAGGGTTTAGGGGCTACACCTTC.

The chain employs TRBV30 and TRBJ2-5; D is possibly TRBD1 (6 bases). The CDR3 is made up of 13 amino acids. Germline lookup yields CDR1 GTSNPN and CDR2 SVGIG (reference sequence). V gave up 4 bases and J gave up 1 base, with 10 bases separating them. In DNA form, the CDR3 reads TGTGCCTGGAAGGTACAGGGCCAAGAGACCCAGTACTTC. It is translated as CAWKVQGQETQYF.

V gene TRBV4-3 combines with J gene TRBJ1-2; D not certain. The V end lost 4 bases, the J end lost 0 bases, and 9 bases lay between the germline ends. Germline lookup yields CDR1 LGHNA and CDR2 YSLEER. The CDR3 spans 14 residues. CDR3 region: CASSPDGANYGYTF. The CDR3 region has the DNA TGCGCCAGCAGCCCTGACGGCGCTAACTATGGCTACACCTTC.

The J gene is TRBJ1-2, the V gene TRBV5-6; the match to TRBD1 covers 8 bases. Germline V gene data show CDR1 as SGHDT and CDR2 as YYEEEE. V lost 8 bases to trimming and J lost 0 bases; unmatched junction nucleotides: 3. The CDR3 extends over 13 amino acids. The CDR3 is CASRTGPNYGYTF. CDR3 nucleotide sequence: TGTGCCAGTAGGACAGGGCCTAACTATGGCTACACCTTC. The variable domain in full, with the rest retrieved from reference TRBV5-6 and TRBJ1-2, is DAGVTQSPTHLIKTRGQQVTLRCSPKSGHDTVSWYQQALGQGPQFIFQYYEEEERQRGNFPDRFSGHQFPNYSSELNVNALLLGDSALYLCASRTGPNYGYTFGSGTRLTVV.

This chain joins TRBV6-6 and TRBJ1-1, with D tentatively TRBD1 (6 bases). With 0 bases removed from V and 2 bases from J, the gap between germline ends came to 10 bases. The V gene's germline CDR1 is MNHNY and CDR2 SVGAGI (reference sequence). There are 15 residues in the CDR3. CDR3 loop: CASSYSRGVNTEAFF. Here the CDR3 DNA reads TGTGCCAGCAGTTACTCTAGGGGGGTAAACACTGAAGCTTTCTTT.

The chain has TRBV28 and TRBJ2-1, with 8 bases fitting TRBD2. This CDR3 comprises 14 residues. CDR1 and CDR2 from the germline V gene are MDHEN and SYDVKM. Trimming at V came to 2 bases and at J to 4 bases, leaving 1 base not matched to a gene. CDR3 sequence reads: CASSLTGGYNEQFF. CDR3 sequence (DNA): TGTGCCAGCAGTTTAACGGGAGGGTACAATGAGCAGTTCTTC.

The CDR3 spells CASSYLDRSYEQYF. The CDR3 region has the DNA TGTGCCAGCAGTTACTTGGACAGATCCTACGAGCAGTACTTC. The chain recombines TRBV6-5 with TRBJ2-7, with a weak D call TRBD1 (6 bases). The germline gives CDR1 MNHEY, CDR2 SVGAGI. The V end lost 1 base, the J end lost 1 base, and 8 bases lay between the germline ends. The length of the CDR3 is 14 residues.

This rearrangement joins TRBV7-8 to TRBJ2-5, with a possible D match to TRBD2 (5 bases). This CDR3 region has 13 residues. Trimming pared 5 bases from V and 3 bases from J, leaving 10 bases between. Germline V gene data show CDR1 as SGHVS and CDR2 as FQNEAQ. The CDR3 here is CASSVGVKETQYF. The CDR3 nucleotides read TGTGCCAGCAGCGTCGGGGTTAAAGAGACCCAGTACTTC.

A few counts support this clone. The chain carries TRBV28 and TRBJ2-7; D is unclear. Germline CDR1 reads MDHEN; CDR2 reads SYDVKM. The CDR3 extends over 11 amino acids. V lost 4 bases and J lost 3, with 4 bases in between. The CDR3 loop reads CASSWVYEQYF. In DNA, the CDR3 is TGTGCCAGCAGTTGGGTCTACGAGCAGTACTTC.

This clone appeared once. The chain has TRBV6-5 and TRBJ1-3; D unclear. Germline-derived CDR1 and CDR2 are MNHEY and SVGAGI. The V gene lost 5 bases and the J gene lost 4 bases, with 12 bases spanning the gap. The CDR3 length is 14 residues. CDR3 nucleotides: TGTGCCAGCAGTGCGCGGGCAAGGGGAAACACCATATATTTT. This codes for CASSARARGNTIYF.

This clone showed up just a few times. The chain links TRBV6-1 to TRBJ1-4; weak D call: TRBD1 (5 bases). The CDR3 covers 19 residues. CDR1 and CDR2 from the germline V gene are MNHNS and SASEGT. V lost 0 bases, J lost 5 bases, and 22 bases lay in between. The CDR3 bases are TGTGCCAGCAGTGAAGCGCGGGCAGGGCGCTACGGACCGAATGAAAAACTGTTTTTT. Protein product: CASSEARAGRYGPNEKLFF.

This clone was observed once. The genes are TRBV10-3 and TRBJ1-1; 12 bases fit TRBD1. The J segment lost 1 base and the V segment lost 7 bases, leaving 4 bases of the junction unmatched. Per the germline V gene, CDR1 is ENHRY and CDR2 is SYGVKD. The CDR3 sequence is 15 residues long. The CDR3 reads CAINSGQGANTEAFF. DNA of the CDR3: TGTGCCATCAACTCGGGACAGGGGGCGAACACTGAAGCTTTCTTT.

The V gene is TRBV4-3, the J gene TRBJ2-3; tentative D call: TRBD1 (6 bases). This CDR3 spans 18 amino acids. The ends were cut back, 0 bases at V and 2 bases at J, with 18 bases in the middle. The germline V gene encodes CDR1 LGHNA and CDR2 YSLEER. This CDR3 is CASSQDLPGTPTTDTQYF. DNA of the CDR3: TGCGCCAGCAGCCAAGATCTCCCCGGGACACCGACCACAGATACGCAGTATTTT.

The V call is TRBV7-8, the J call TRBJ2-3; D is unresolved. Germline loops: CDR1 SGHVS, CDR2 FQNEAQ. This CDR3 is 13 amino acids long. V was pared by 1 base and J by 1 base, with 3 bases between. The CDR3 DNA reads TGTGCCAGCAGCTTAGTCCGCACAGATACGCAGTATTTT. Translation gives CASSLVRTDTQYF.

The CDR3 DNA reads TGTGCCAGCAGCTTCTCCCCTGGGTCTTCTAACCAAGAGACCCAGTACTTC. Amino acids: CASSFSPGSSNQETQYF. This rearrangement joins TRBV7-8 to TRBJ2-5; D unclear. The length of the CDR3 is 17 residues. V was trimmed by 3 bases and J by 0 bases, leaving 17 bases between them. In germline, CDR1 is SGHVS, CDR2 FQNEAQ.

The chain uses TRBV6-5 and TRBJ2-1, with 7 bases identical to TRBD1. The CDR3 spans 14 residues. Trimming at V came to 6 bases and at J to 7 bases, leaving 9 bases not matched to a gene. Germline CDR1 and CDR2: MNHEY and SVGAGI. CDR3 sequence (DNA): TGTGCCAGCAGACGTCCGGGACAGTCAAATGAGCAGTTCTTC. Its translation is CASRRPGQSNEQFF.

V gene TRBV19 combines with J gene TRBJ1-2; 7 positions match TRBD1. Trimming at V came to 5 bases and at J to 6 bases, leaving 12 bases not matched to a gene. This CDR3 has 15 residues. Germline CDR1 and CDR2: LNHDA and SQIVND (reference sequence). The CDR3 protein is CASSPWRTGADGYTF. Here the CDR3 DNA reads TGTGCCAGTAGTCCCTGGCGGACAGGAGCCGATGGCTACACCTTC.